This TCR beta chain is from a study of cytomegalovirus exposure and HLA in healthy donors (dated by TCRdb to about 2017). Context from the whole study: According to a later analysis, one platform produced both the roughly 110 validation repertoires and the 666 repertoires of the first cohort. The study aimed to test whether signatures of past pathogen exposure could be identified by cataloging public T cell receptors. Besides the first cohort of approximately 670 subjects, a separate validation cohort made up of 95 to 150 different subjects was used. To predict cytomegalovirus infection status, the study combined high-throughput TCR immunosequencing, statistical association of individual TCRs with disease status, and machine learning.

V is pruned by 3 bases and J by 4 bases, leaving 3 bases of the junction without a gene match. The CDR3 has 14 amino acids, counting the end cysteine and phenylalanine. Only CDR3 DNA is held: 42 bases, read in frame from base 1. In the germline V gene (reference sequence), CDR1 corresponds to MNHEY and CDR2 to SMNVEV. The library was built by means of the immunoSEQ multiplex PCR assay. The source study handled its data this way. A statistical classification framework was developed to diagnose cytomegalovirus status using the catalog of TCR beta chain sequences. TCRdb carries this immuneACCESS record with in-frame sequences only. Its versions omit some clonotypes, under half of them owing to an unresolved V gene in the studies checked, with the rest unexplained. V and J calls and clone size follow that table, whereas D and trimming were derived from the DNA. The sample yields about 150,000 clones; roughly 91% were counted once. The leading ten clones occupy 3% to 3.5% of the sample.

The donors were included in the validation cohort of 120 subjects, a group kept apart from the roughly 690-subject first cohort. Concerning this clone: It lacks a known antigen. Base quality data are lacking; no much larger clone is found one base away.

General findings and caveats noted by the study authors: Most TCR sequences were seen in very few donors, while some public TCRs were found in many individuals. In the study, approximately 150 TCR beta chains were listed as associated with cytomegalovirus. According to the authors, the approach could potentially be generalized to other disease states and immunological phenotypes. In a later analysis, TCRs clustered in the first cohort were found to also tend to co-occur in the roughly 110 validation repertoires, with 90% to 95% of cluster scores above 0. All 130 or so repertoires were used to score co-occurrence in the validation cohort in a later analysis, because that analysis had no HLA typing for the cohort. Three of the identified cytomegalovirus-associated TCR beta chains were confirmed in vitro to be specific for cytomegalovirus antigens. Cytomegalovirus status was reported to be diagnosed by the classifier with high specificity and sensitivity in both the original and validation cohorts.

The clonotype originates from a woman younger than 30 in good health and CMV-seropositive. This chain is built from TRBV27 and TRBJ2-7; TRBD1 matches 10 bases in the middle. The specimen was PBMCs. The bases read TGTGCCAGCAGTTTTGGGACAGGGGAGTACGAGCAGTACTTC. Its protein product is CASSFGTGEYEQYF.